One T cell receptor beta chain is described in this entry. The sample originates from a study of blood T cell repertoires in COVID-19. Study at large: Sites across the United States, Italy and Spain contributed samples from acute and convalescent COVID-19. T cells, B-cell-depleted T cells, or PBMCs supplied cDNA or gDNA.

There are 13 residues in the CDR3. Germline V CDR1 and CDR2: SEHNR, FQNEAQ (reference sequence). V was trimmed by 5 bases and J by 8 bases, leaving 15 bases between them. As handled by the study authors: Reference gene primer amplification in the assay estimated nucleated cell counts. TCRdb's table, derived via immunoSEQ multiplex PCR, lists solely in-frame clones and lacks some. V, J and clone size were drawn from that table, and D and trimming were deduced from the DNA. In the table there are 40,000 to 60,000 clones, more than 75% of which are singletons. Material: peripheral blood. The TCR comes from a human donor in a cohort sampled during active COVID-19. The chain is built from TRBV7-9 and TRBJ1-1, with a weak D call TRBD1 (5 bases). In DNA form, the CDR3 reads TGTGCCAGCAGCATGCCAGGAGGGGTAGAAGCTTTCTTT. Translated: CASSMPGGVEAFF.